The 3 T cell receptor beta chains below all came from one sample that was sequenced in a study of T-cell memory formation after mild COVID-19. TCRdb reprocessed the 5' RACE reads via MiXCR and lists one record per CDR3 protein. The sample has a few hundred thousand distinct CDR3 sequences; about a fifth are singletons. Sequences were obtained from PBMCs or a T cell subset sorted from them (not recorded which). Receptors originate from an adult woman who had mild COVID-19 (a few samples of this study predate the infection). Cell type and time point are not known.

This clonotype occurred a few times. This chain joins TRBV6-5 and TRBJ1-3, with TRBD1 matching over 7 bases. Germline loops: CDR1 MNHEY, CDR2 SVGAGI. V trimming: 7 bases; J trimming: 0 bases; junction bases outside the gene matches: 6. The CDR3 sequence is 15 residues long. The CDR3 loop reads CASKTGQTSGNTIYF. In nucleotides, the CDR3 is TGTGCCAGCAAGACGGGACAGACCTCTGGAAACACCATATATTTT.

V is TRBV12-3 or TRBV12-4 and J is TRBJ1-2, with D maybe TRBD1 (6 bases). Trimming left V 8 bases short and J 6 bases short, with 19 bases between. This CDR3 spans 14 amino acids. In nucleotides, the CDR3 is TGTGCCAGCGTTTCATACGGGGGGGGCAATGGCTACACCTTC. Protein product: CASVSYGGGNGYTF.

This clonotype appeared a few times. The genes are TRBV10-3 and TRBJ2-3, with 12 bases aligning to TRBD2. This CDR3 has 16 residues. Unmatched junction bases numbered 6, after V lost 4 bases and J lost 4 bases. From germline, CDR1 is ENHRY and CDR2 SYGVKD. CDR3 in DNA: TGTGCCATCAGTGCTCTAGCGGGAGGGCCGGCAGATACGCAGTATTTT. As protein: CAISALAGGPADTQYF.